This TCR beta chain came from a study of response to subunit inactivated influenza vaccine. Findings of the study overall: Each seasonal flu vaccination may recruit only limited new T cells, authors suggested.

Each CDR3 protein is one row after TCRdb ran MiXCR on the RT-PCR reads. This table has about half a million distinct CDR3 sequences, less than 10% appearing once. In regard to this clonotype: Its specificity is unknown.

The ends lost 4 bases at V and 3 bases at J; junction bases unmatched: 3. Germline loops: CDR1 SGHRS, CDR2 YFSETQ. The CDR3 loop spans 14 amino acids. The V gene is TRBV5-1, the J gene TRBJ2-1; 8 bases are shared with TRBD1. Sequencing was performed on PBMCs from blood, taken roughly 24 months after vaccination. The source of this sequence is a man aged 50 to 69 who received an inactivated influenza vaccine. The CDR3 sequence is CASSGTGFYNEQFF. The CDR3 DNA reads as TGCGCCAGCAGCGGGACAGGTTTCTACAATGAGCAGTTCTTC.